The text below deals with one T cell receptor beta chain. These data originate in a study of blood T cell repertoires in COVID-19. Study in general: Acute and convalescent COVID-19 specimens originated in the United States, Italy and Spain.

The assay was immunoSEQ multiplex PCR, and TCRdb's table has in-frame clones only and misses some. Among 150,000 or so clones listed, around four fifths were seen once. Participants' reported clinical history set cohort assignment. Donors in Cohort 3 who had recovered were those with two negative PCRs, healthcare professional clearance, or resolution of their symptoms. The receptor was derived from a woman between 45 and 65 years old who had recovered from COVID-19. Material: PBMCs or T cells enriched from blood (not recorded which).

This CDR3 is CASSSLLHSPLHF. In DNA, the CDR3 is TGTGCCAGCAGCTCGTTACTCCATTCACCCCTCCACTTT. This sequence joins TRBV7-9 and TRBJ1-6, with D unresolved. Germline values: CDR1 SEHNR, CDR2 FQNEAQ (reference sequence). The CDR3 loop spans 13 amino acids. V was pared by 4 bases and J by 8 bases, with 9 bases between.